This T cell receptor (beta chain) was captured by sequencing in a study of T cells in Graves' hyperthyroidism and ophthalmopathy. Whole-study results and caveats: With a median lead of about 6.9 months before onset, the model predicted ophthalmopathy. Most thyroid clonotypes that were expanded above 0.001 also turned up in blood.

As to this clonotype: Its antigen remains unknown.

Amplified TCR beta CDR3 regions came from RNA transcripts. Initially, a first-round RT-PCR of the TCR CDR3 employed the HTBI primer set. TCRdb re-called the multiplex PCR reads with MiXCR, one entry per CDR3 protein. The sample contains roughly 500,000 distinct CDR3 sequences, approximately 13% of which appear only once. The CDR3 spans 15 residues. Germline CDR1 and CDR2: LGHDT and YNNKEL (reference sequence). V was trimmed by 0 bases and J by 4 bases, leaving 12 bases between them. Recently diagnosed hyperthyroidism of less than 2 months' duration affected patients aged 18 to 65. The TCR was taken from a woman in her twenties or thirties with Graves' hyperthyroidism that later progressed to Graves' ophthalmopathy. The specimen was blood. The J gene is TRBJ2-5, the V gene TRBV3-1; D may be TRBD1 (6 bases). CDR3 in amino acids: CASSQESGGAETQYF. The CDR3 DNA is TGTGCCAGCAGCCAAGAAAGTGGGGGCGCAGAGACCCAGTACTTC.